The T cell receptor (beta chain) described here comes from a study of blood T cell repertoires in COVID-19. In the study overall: The United States, Italy and Spain supplied acute and convalescent COVID-19 samples. PBMCs, B-cell-depleted T cells, or T cells were the source of the cDNA or gDNA that made up the material.

This clone was counted once. Participants' own reports of clinical history determined their cohort assignment. TCRdb's copy holds only in-frame clones and misses some; the assay was immunoSEQ multiplex PCR. The repertoire consists of 250,000 to 350,000 clones, with approximately 89% occurring once and the leading ten covering approximately 5%. This receptor was taken from a woman under 40 who had recovered from COVID-19. The sequencing input was PBMCs or T cells enriched from blood (not recorded which).

CDR3 residues: CASQGVATEAFF. In DNA form, the CDR3 reads TGTGCCAGTCAGGGGGTGGCCACTGAAGCTTTCTTT. The V gene is TRBV18, the J gene TRBJ1-1; 7 bases match TRBD1. In germline, CDR1 is KGHSH, CDR2 LQKENI. With V trimmed by 9 bases and J by 4 bases, 5 bases remained unmatched. CDR3 length: 12 residues.